The present T cell receptor (beta chain) was sequenced within a study of blood T cell repertoires in COVID-19. Turning to the study itself: Specimens from acute and convalescent COVID-19 originated in the United States, Italy and Spain. In each case, the material was cDNA or gDNA derived from T cells, B-cell-depleted T cells, or PBMCs.

The V gene end was trimmed by 6 bases and the J gene end by 6 bases; junction bases not matched to a gene: 10. The CDR3 has 16 amino acids. Germline loops: CDR1 LNHDA, CDR2 SQIVND (reference sequence). In the study's own analysis: The assay estimated nucleated cells by amplifying reference gene primers. Data came from immunoSEQ multiplex PCR; TCRdb stores just in-frame clones and leaves some out. The DNA was the basis for D and trimming; V, J and clone size are from that table. Among about 260,000 clones listed, about 90% were seen once. This chain connects TRBV19 to TRBJ1-6; 8 bases are shared with TRBD1. This clonotype originated in a woman in her thirties or forties with acute or convalescent COVID-19. Input material: peripheral blood. The CDR3 region is CASRRPGTGGNSPLHF. CDR3 nucleotides: TGTGCCAGTAGACGACCCGGGACAGGTGGTAATTCACCCCTCCACTTT.